These 30 T cell receptor beta chains share one sample of origin, sequenced in a study of cytomegalovirus exposure and HLA in healthy donors. The PCR contained 60 Vbeta and 13 Jbeta primers. This table comes from immunoSEQ multiplex PCR, and its TCRdb copy is limited to in-frame clones, with some not included. The table gives 150,000 or so clones; the top ten clones make up approximately 2.3% of it. The sequenced material came from PBMCs. The receptors were gathered from a man aged 30 to 45 in good health and CMV-seronegative.

The chain is built from TRBV10-3 and TRBJ1-2, with D perhaps matching TRBD1 (6 bases). V was cut by 6 bases and J by 8 bases, with 16 bases left in between. CDR1 is ENHRY, CDR2 SYGVKD, per germline. CDR3 length: 13 amino acids. CDR3 sequence (DNA): TGTGCCATCAGAGAGGGTAGGGGGTTCGGCTACACCTTC. Translating it yields CAIREGRGFGYTF.

V gene TRBV6-1 combines with J gene TRBJ2-2, with D hard to call. The length of the CDR3 is 13 residues. Germline loops: CDR1 MNHNS, CDR2 SASEGT. V gave up 10 bases and J gave up 0 bases, with 9 bases separating them. The CDR3 bases are TGTGCCAAGGAAGACACGAACACCGGGGAGCTGTTTTTT. Protein sequence: CAKEDTNTGELFF.

The CDR3 is CASSLKVAGPSPLHF. The CDR3 coding sequence is TGTGCCAGCAGCTTAAAAGTGGCAGGGCCCTCACCCCTCCACTTT. The chain couples TRBV7-9 to TRBJ1-6; TRBD1 might be the D (5 bases). CDR3 length: 15 residues. V was clipped by 2 bases and J by 10 bases, with 15 bases between them. CDR1 and CDR2 (germline): SEHNR, FQNEAQ (reference sequence).

V and J are TRBV29-1 and TRBJ2-5; TRBD1 agrees at 8 bases. The germline CDR1 and CDR2 sequences are SQVTM and ANQGSEA. V was pared by 6 bases and J by 5 bases, with 5 bases of the junction left unmatched. The CDR3 runs 12 residues. Here the CDR3 DNA reads TGCAGCGTATCCACAGGGGGTGAGACCCAGTACTTC. As protein: CSVSTGGETQYF.

The chain combines TRBV7-9 with TRBJ1-5, with 9 nucleotides matching TRBD1. This CDR3 has 16 residues. Germline loops: CDR1 SEHNR, CDR2 FQNEAQ (reference sequence). V lost 5 bases and J lost 7; bases outside the gene matches: 12. CDR3 sequence (DNA): TGTGCCAGCAGCCCTGGTTTGGGACAGGGCTTGCAGCCCCAGCATTTT. This translates into CASSPGLGQGLQPQHF.

This chain uses TRBV5-1 with TRBJ1-2; TRBD1 might be the D (6 bases). Looked up from germline, CDR1 is SGHRS and CDR2 is YFSETQ. The CDR3 contains 16 residues. V gave up 4 bases and J gave up 2 bases, with 18 bases separating them. The CDR3 loop reads CASSGTNREHNYGYTF. For the CDR3, the DNA is TGCGCCAGCAGCGGGACTAACAGGGAACACAACTATGGCTACACCTTC.

V usage is TRBV5-1 and J usage is TRBJ2-1; 8 nucleotides match TRBD1. Germline CDR1 and CDR2: SGHRS and YFSETQ. Losses at the gene ends were 5 bases for V and 4 bases for J; bases not matched to a gene: 8. The CDR3 totals 15 residues. The CDR3 nucleotides are TGCGCCAGCAGTTATGGGACAGGTGTGTACAATGAGCAGTTCTTC. Encoded protein: CASSYGTGVYNEQFF.

The chain recombines TRBV10-2 with TRBJ1-5; 7 positions agree with TRBD1. Germline CDR1 is WSHSY and CDR2 is SAAADI. The CDR3 length is 15 residues. After removal of 6 bases from V and 6 bases from J, the junction contained 11 bases not matched to a gene. DNA of the CDR3: TGCGCCAGCAGGAGAGGGACAGAGGTGGGTCAGCCCCAGCATTTT. Translating it yields CASRRGTEVGQPQHF.

The rearrangement uses TRBV5-6 and TRBJ1-1; 7 bases match TRBD1. The CDR3 spans 14 residues. Trimming at V came to 3 bases and at J to 3 bases, leaving 5 bases not matched to a gene. Germline V gene lookup returns CDR1 SGHDT and CDR2 YYEEEE. CDR3 sequence (DNA): TGTGCCAGCAGCTACAGGGGTATTGACACTGAAGCTTTCTTT. Its protein product is CASSYRGIDTEAFF.

The chain combines TRBV18 with TRBJ1-2, with no clear D. Trimming stripped 3 bases from V and 8 bases from J, with 7 bases between. The CDR3 loop spans 11 amino acids. Germline-derived CDR1 and CDR2 are KGHSH and LQKENI. The CDR3 loop is CASSPLSGYTF. DNA for the CDR3: TGTGCCAGCTCACCCTTATCGGGCTACACCTTC.

This rearrangement joins TRBV6-5 to TRBJ1-2; D is unresolved. Trimming cost V 2 bases and J 5 bases, with 12 bases left between them. The length of the CDR3 is 14 residues. CDR1 and CDR2 from the germline V gene are MNHEY and SVGAGI. DNA of the CDR3: TGTGCCAGCAGTTACGGCGGGCAGTTATATGGCTACACCTTC. Its protein product is CASSYGGQLYGYTF.

The CDR3 DNA reads TGTGCCAGCAGTCCTCCTAGCGGATCCTACAATGAGCAGTTCTTC. Protein product: CASSPPSGSYNEQFF. The gene calls are TRBV14 and TRBJ2-1, with 7 bases matching TRBD2. V lost 6 bases, J lost 1 base, and 6 bases stayed unmatched. Germline V gives CDR1 SGHDN, CDR2 FVKESK. This CDR3 comprises 15 residues.

This CDR3 reads CASSLEQDGYTF. The CDR3 DNA reads as TGCGCCAGCAGCTTGGAGCAGGATGGCTACACCTTC. The chain couples TRBV5-1 to TRBJ1-2; D not certain. Trimming cost V 0 bases and J 6 bases, with 6 bases left between them. The germline CDR1 and CDR2 sequences are SGHRS and YFSETQ. The CDR3 is made up of 12 amino acids.

This chain joins TRBV10-3 and TRBJ1-3, with D maybe TRBD1 (5 bases). The V gene lost 8 bases and the J gene lost 4 bases, with 9 bases spanning the gap. The CDR3 is 12 amino acids. The germline gives CDR1 ENHRY, CDR2 SYGVKD. This CDR3 reads CAIGRQGNTIYF. CDR3 DNA sequence: TGTGCCATCGGAAGACAGGGAAACACCATATATTTT.

The chain joins TRBV29-1 to TRBJ2-7; 9 nucleotides align to TRBD2. CDR1 and CDR2 (germline): SQVTM, ANQGSEA. There are 15 residues in the CDR3. The J segment lost 4 bases and the V segment lost 2 bases, leaving 9 bases of the junction unmatched. CDR3: CSVELVRTSEYEQYF. The CDR3 bases are TGCAGCGTTGAATTGGTTAGGACTAGCGAGTACGAGCAGTACTTC.

In nucleotides, the CDR3 is TGTGCCAGCAGTCCGGTTGTAGCGGGAAACCTGTACTTC. Translating gives CASSPVVAGNLYF. The chain uses TRBV14 and TRBJ2-7, with 8 bases lining up with TRBD2. This CDR3 has 13 residues. Germline loops: CDR1 SGHDN, CDR2 FVKESK. Losses at the gene ends were 6 bases for V and 12 bases for J; bases not matched to a gene: 13. The whole variable domain, filled in from reference TRBV14 and TRBJ2-7, reads EAGVTQFPSHSVIEKGQTVTLRCDPISGHDNLYWYRRVMGKEIKFLLHFVKESKQDESGMPNNRFLAERTGGTYSTLKVQPAELEDSGVYFCASSPVVAGNLYFGPGTRLTVT.

On this clone: In the same sample, other DNA sequences code for this CDR3. V and J are TRBV5-1 and TRBJ2-7; 7 nucleotides match TRBD1. The germline gives CDR1 SGHRS, CDR2 YFSETQ. The CDR3 loop spans 17 amino acids. V lost 0 bases to trimming and J lost 3 bases; unmatched junction nucleotides: 12. The CDR3 is CASSLAAATGWVYEQYF. DNA of the CDR3: TGCGCCAGCAGCTTGGCCGCCGCGACAGGGTGGGTCTACGAGCAGTACTTC.

The V gene is TRBV7-9, the J gene TRBJ1-1; 9 bases agree with TRBD1. The CDR3 sequence is 12 residues long. Trimming cost V 5 bases and J 6 bases; bases outside gene matches: 1. Looked up from germline, CDR1 is SEHNR and CDR2 is FQNEAQ (reference sequence). Written as DNA, the CDR3 is TGTGCCAGCAGCCGGGACAGGGCTGAAGCTTTCTTT. Protein: CASSRDRAEAFF.

The rearrangement uses TRBV4-1 and TRBJ2-7; a weak D match, TRBD2 (6 bases). Trimming took off 1 base at V and 1 base at J, with 11 bases between the two ends. CDR1 is MGHRA and CDR2 is YSYEKL in the germline V gene. The CDR3 runs 15 residues. CDR3 sequence reads: CASSQVGGTSYEQYF. CDR3 DNA: TGCGCCAGCAGCCAAGTCGGAGGGACGTCCTACGAGCAGTACTTC.

This chain connects TRBV7-2 to TRBJ1-2; weak D call: TRBD1 (5 bases). V lost 2 bases, J lost 8 bases, and 12 bases lay in between. From germline, CDR1 is SGHTA and CDR2 FQGNSA. The CDR3 consists of 13 residues. In DNA, the CDR3 is TGTGCCAGCAGCTTAATAACGGGGGTCGGCTACACCTTC. Protein: CASSLITGVGYTF.

The V gene is TRBV19, the J gene TRBJ2-2, with TRBD2 identical over 7 bases. Trimming took 7 bases from V and 7 from J; bases not matched to a gene: 15. CDR1 is LNHDA, CDR2 SQIVND, per germline (reference sequence). CDR3 length: 16 residues. CDR3 sequence (DNA): TGTGCCAGTATCAACTCCGAGGGAGGGCCGAGCGGGGAGCTGTTTTTT. The encoded protein is CASINSEGGPSGELFF.

The CDR3, as DNA: TGTGCCAGCTCCGGGACTAGCGGGAATGAGCAGTTCTTC. Amino acid sequence: CASSGTSGNEQFF. This chain joins TRBV18 and TRBJ2-1; 12 bases line up with TRBD2. The CDR3 covers 13 residues. Germline V CDR1 and CDR2: KGHSH, LQKENI. J lost 7 bases, V lost 6 bases, and 1 base had no gene match.

The genes are TRBV5-1 and TRBJ1-3, with D hard to call. Germline V gene sequence: CDR1 SGHRS, CDR2 YFSETQ. V was shortened by 4 bases and J by 4 bases, with 6 bases between the two germline ends. The CDR3 has 12 amino acids. The CDR3 loop reads CASSEEGNTIYF. CDR3 nucleotide sequence: TGCGCCAGCAGCGAGGAGGGAAACACCATATATTTT.

For this clone: This CDR3 is also generated by other DNA sequences in the sample. The genes are TRBV11-2 and TRBJ2-3, with 7 bases identical to TRBD2. The CDR3 runs to 15 residues. Losses at the gene ends were 1 base for V and 2 bases for J; bases not matched to a gene: 3. Germline assignment: CDR1 SGHAT and CDR2 FQNNGV. CDR3 amino acids: CASSLGLAATDTQYF. The CDR3 bases are TGTGCCAGCAGCTTAGGGCTAGCGGCCACAGATACGCAGTATTTT.

The chain recombines TRBV7-9 with TRBJ1-1; no clear D. Trimming shortened V by 0 bases and J by 1 base, and 6 bases separated the two germline ends. The CDR3 spans 14 residues. CDR1 and CDR2 from the germline V gene are SEHNR and FQNEAQ (reference sequence). The chain's CDR3 is CASSLARGNTEAFF. The CDR3 DNA sequence: TGTGCCAGCAGCTTAGCGCGAGGGAACACTGAAGCTTTCTTT.

The V gene is TRBV5-4, the J gene TRBJ1-3; D is undetermined. Germline CDR1 reads SGHNT; CDR2 reads YYREEE (reference sequence). CDR3 size: 15 residues. V was clipped by 0 bases and J by 0 bases, with 7 bases between them. CDR3 residues: CASSLGLLSGNTIYF. Here the CDR3 DNA reads TGTGCCAGCAGCTTGGGACTTCTCTCTGGAAACACCATATATTTT.

The chain recombines TRBV15 with TRBJ2-5; TRBD2 matches 7 bases. Germline values: CDR1 LNHNV, CDR2 YYDKDF (reference sequence). Trimming at V came to 0 bases and at J to 5 bases, leaving 9 bases not matched to a gene. The CDR3 sequence is 16 residues long. The CDR3 region has the DNA TGTGCCACCAGCAGAGATCGCCTAGCGGTATCGGAGACCCAGTACTTC. Translation gives CATSRDRLAVSETQYF.

As DNA, the CDR3 is TGTGCCAGCAGAACAGGGGCCCACGAGCAGTACTTC. Translated: CASRTGAHEQYF. The chain has TRBV27 and TRBJ2-7; 7 bases align to TRBD1. CDR3 length: 12 residues. J lost 5 bases, V lost 6 bases, and 4 bases had no gene match. CDR1 and CDR2 (germline): MNHEY, SMNVEV (reference sequence).

The CDR3 region is CATSVRLAGPDTQYF. CDR3 nucleotides: TGTGCCACCAGCGTACGACTAGCGGGACCTGATACGCAGTATTTT. The chain uses TRBV15 and TRBJ2-3, with 11 bases fitting TRBD2. The CDR3 extends over 15 amino acids. The V gene's germline CDR1 is LNHNV and CDR2 YYDKDF (reference sequence). The junction had 7 bases not matched to a gene; V was cut back by 5 bases and J by 6 bases.

The chain couples TRBV30 to TRBJ1-1; D is unclear. The CDR3 covers 12 residues. Trimming removed 1 base from V and 7 bases from J, with 10 bases in between. CDR1 and CDR2 (germline): GTSNPN, SVGIG (reference sequence). CDR3 bases: TGTGCCTGGAGTGAGGAGGGTGGTGAAGCTTTCTTT. It specifies CAWSEEGGEAFF. The complete variable domain, with remaining parts taken from reference TRBV30 and TRBJ1-1, reads SQTIHQWPATLVQPVGSPLSLECTVEGTSNPNLYWYRQAAGRGLQLLFYSVGIGQISSEVPQNLSASRPQDRQFILSSKKLLLSDSGFYLCAWSEEGGEAFFGQGTRLTVV.